The rows below give T cell receptor beta chains drawn from one sample of a study of CD8+CD57+ T cells in acquired aplastic anemia. MiXCR, applied by TCRdb to the reads, yields one record per CDR3 protein. The table records roughly 81,000 distinct CDR3 sequences, approximately 46% of them present only once. The sample taken for sequencing was sorted CD4+, CD8+, or CD8+CD57+ T cells (not recorded which) from PBMCs. The receptors come from a human donor in good health, serving as a control. CDR3s include the opening cysteine and the closing phenylalanine or tryptophan. A D gene is named only where the DNA matches it firmly. The listing skips clone size in some rows; elsewhere it reads once, few, many or a size class.

CDR3nt,CDR3aa,v_gene,d_gene,abundance,j_gene
TGTGCCAGCAGCTTAGGGAACTCGGATACGCAGTATTTT,CASSLGNSDTQYF,TRBV7-2,-,many,TRBJ2-3
TGTGCCGGGGGACCGGGTGGAGGCACTGAAGCTTTCTTT,CAGGPGGGTEAFF,TRBV2,-,many,TRBJ1-1
TGTGCCAGCAGCGTGGCAGGGATAGATACTGAAGCTTTCTTT,CASSVAGIDTEAFF,TRBV9,-,many,TRBJ1-1
TGTGCCAGCAGGGGGTTGAACACTGAAGCTTTCTTT,CASRGLNTEAFF,TRBV10-1,TRBD1,-,TRBJ1-1
TGTGCCAGCAGTGACTCGACAGGGGAGGATGAGCAGTTCTTC,CASSDSTGEDEQFF,TRBV6-4,TRBD1,-,TRBJ2-1
TGTGCCAGCAGCTTAACGGCCCTTTGGACAGGAAACGCGAACACTGAAGCTTTCTTT,CASSLTALWTGNANTEAFF,TRBV7-3,TRBD1,once,TRBJ1-1
TGTGCCAGCAGTGATCTAGGAACTAACTATGGCTACACCTTC,CASSDLGTNYGYTF,TRBV6-1,-,few,TRBJ1-2
TGTGCTAGTGGTCCAGACAGTAGCAATCAGCCCCAGCATTTT,CASGPDSSNQPQHF,TRBV12-5,-,few,TRBJ1-5
TGTGCCAGCAGTGACGAGGCGGGGGGTACGGGCACAGATACGCAGTATTTT,CASSDEAGGTGTDTQYF,TRBV25-1,TRBD2,many,TRBJ2-3
TGTGCCAGCAGCCCTTCGCCGGGAACTGAGGGCAATGAGCAGTTCTTC,CASSPSPGTEGNEQFF,TRBV11-2,-,-,TRBJ2-1
TGTGCCAGCAGCTTGGACTCGTTCGGGTTCGTGAACACTGAAGCTTTCTTT,CASSLDSFGFVNTEAFF,TRBV5-4,-,-,TRBJ1-1
TGTGCCAGCAGTTTCGACAGGGCCAGCATATATTTT,CASSFDRASIYF,TRBV2,TRBD1,-,TRBJ1-3
TGTGCCAGCAGCAGAAGACCAGGGAGTAATTCACCCCTCCACTTT,CASSRRPGSNSPLHF,TRBV11-2,-,-,TRBJ1-6
TGTGCCACCAGCAGAGTGGGGACGGGGAACACCGGGGAGCTGTTTTTT,CATSRVGTGNTGELFF,TRBV15,-,-,TRBJ2-2
TGTGCCAGCAGTTTCACGGGGGGGCCCCACGAGCAGTACTTC,CASSFTGGPHEQYF,TRBV12-3/TRBV12-4,TRBD2,many,TRBJ2-7
TGTGCCACCGGACAGGGCTACGAGCAGTACTTC,CATGQGYEQYF,TRBV19,TRBD1,-,TRBJ2-7
TGTGCCAGCAGCTACTGGACAGGGGAAAGTGAAAAACTGTTTTTT,CASSYWTGESEKLFF,TRBV14,TRBD1,many,TRBJ1-4
TGTGCCAGCAGCTTAGCGCCTAGCGGGGTCAGCTCCTACAATGAGCAGTTCTTC,CASSLAPSGVSSYNEQFF,TRBV7-6,TRBD2,-,TRBJ2-1
TGTGCCATCAGTGGCGGGAGCGGCACCGGGGAGCTGTTTTTT,CAISGGSGTGELFF,TRBV10-3,TRBD2,-,TRBJ2-2
TGTGCCAGCAGGGCGCCTGGAAACACCATATATTTT,CASRAPGNTIYF,TRBV12-3/TRBV12-4,-,few,TRBJ1-3
TGTGCCACCAGCAGAGATCGAAATGAGCAGTTCTTC,CATSRDRNEQFF,TRBV15,-,-,TRBJ2-1
TGTGCCACCAGTGATCGGGCCTCCGGGGGAGGCTACACCTTC,CATSDRASGGGYTF,TRBV24-1,-,-,TRBJ1-2
TGTGCCACCAGCAGACACGCCGGGACTAGCGGGTTCAATGAGCAGTACTTC,CATSRHAGTSGFNEQYF,TRBV15,TRBD2,-,TRBJ2-7
TGTGCCTGGAGTTACGAAGGGGCTCAGTACGAGCAGTACTTC,CAWSYEGAQYEQYF,TRBV30,-,few,TRBJ2-7
TGTGCCAGCAGCCGCGGGAGGGACAGGGGGGGAACTGAAGCTTTCTTT,CASSRGRDRGGTEAFF,TRBV7-9,TRBD1,many,TRBJ1-1
TGTGCCAGCAGCTTACCGGGGATCGCTTCAGGGCTAGCGGGAGTAGGTGAGCAGTTCTTC,CASSLPGIASGLAGVGEQFF,TRBV7-2,TRBD2,few,TRBJ2-1
TGTGCCAGCAGCTTAGATTCCAGCGCCAGCACTGAAGCTTTCTTT,CASSLDSSASTEAFF,TRBV13,-,-,TRBJ1-1
TGTGCCAGTAGTATGAACAGACCCTACGAGCAGTACTTC,CASSMNRPYEQYF,TRBV19,-,-,TRBJ2-7
TGTGCCAGCAGTGACAGGGGAAGCCCTATTGATGGCTACACCTTC,CASSDRGSPIDGYTF,TRBV2,-,-,TRBJ1-2
TGTGCCAGCAGCTTTGGTCTGGGGGCCTACGAGCAGTACTTC,CASSFGLGAYEQYF,TRBV7-9,-,-,TRBJ2-7
TGTGCCAGCAGCTCCGGAAGGGGAGGACCTACCGGGGCTTTCTTT,CASSSGRGGPTGAFF,TRBV7-2,-,-,TRBJ1-1
TGTGCCAGCAGTTACTCGGACAGCTCGAGTTACGAGCAGTACTTC,CASSYSDSSSYEQYF,TRBV6-5,-,many,TRBJ2-7
TGTGCCAGCAGTGAAAGACAGCCCAATGAGCAGTTCTTC,CASSERQPNEQFF,TRBV2,-,many,TRBJ2-1
TGTGCCAGCAGCTCGTGGGAAGGGGGCACAGAAGCTTTCTTT,CASSSWEGGTEAFF,TRBV2,TRBD1,-,TRBJ1-1
TGTGCCAGCAGTTCCGGACAGTCTAATAATTCACCCCTCCACTTT,CASSSGQSNNSPLHF,TRBV27,-,few,TRBJ1-6
TGTGCCAGTACAGTAACAGGGCATCGAGATGGCTACACCTTC,CASTVTGHRDGYTF,TRBV19,-,many,TRBJ1-2
TGTGCCACCAGTGTCCCCTTATCCTCCTACGAGCAGTACTTC,CATSVPLSSYEQYF,TRBV10-3,-,-,TRBJ2-7
TGTGCCAGCAGGGGAGGGGGCAGTGGCTACACCTTC,CASRGGGSGYTF,TRBV12-3/TRBV12-4,TRBD1,-,TRBJ1-2
TGTGCCACCGACAGTGGCGAGGAGACCCAGTACTTC,CATDSGEETQYF,TRBV10-3,-,many,TRBJ2-5
TGTGCCAGCGGCAAGGGGGGCCGGGAGACCCAGTACTTC,CASGKGGRETQYF,TRBV7-2,-,-,TRBJ2-5
TGTGCCAGCAGCCTCAGGGGTTACGAGCAGTACTTC,CASSLRGYEQYF,TRBV12-3/TRBV12-4,-,many,TRBJ2-7
TGTGCCAGCAGTTTAGGAGGTGGGGGCTGGGGCACTGAAGCTTTCTTT,CASSLGGGGWGTEAFF,TRBV25-1,-,-,TRBJ1-1
TGTGCCAGCAGTTACGGGACAGGGGGCGCAGAAGCTTTCTTT,CASSYGTGGAEAFF,TRBV6-5,TRBD1,many,TRBJ1-1
TGTGCCAGTAGTATCCAGTCTCGGGGGGCTGAGGAGACCCAGTACTTC,CASSIQSRGAEETQYF,TRBV19,-,once,TRBJ2-5
TGTGCCAGCAGTTACGGGGATGGCTACACCTTC,CASSYGDGYTF,TRBV6-5,-,many,TRBJ1-2
TGTGCCAGCAGTGATCCGGGACAGGGTCCCGGGGAGCTGTTTTTT,CASSDPGQGPGELFF,TRBV6-1,TRBD1,-,TRBJ2-2
TGTGCCACCAGTGACCGGACAGTGAATGAGCAGTTCTTC,CATSDRTVNEQFF,TRBV24-1,-,-,TRBJ2-1
TGTGCCAGCAGCATGGGGGCCGGAGAGACCCAGTACTTC,CASSMGAGETQYF,TRBV7-9,-,-,TRBJ2-5
TGTGCCAGCAGCTTAGTCTCTGCCGTGGGGCGGGGGACCACCTACGAGCAGTACTTC,CASSLVSAVGRGTTYEQYF,TRBV11-2,TRBD2,-,TRBJ2-7
TGCAGTGCTAGAGTGACAGGGGAGGAAAGTCAGCCCCAGCATTTT,CSARVTGEESQPQHF,TRBV20-1,TRBD1,many,TRBJ1-5
TGTGCCAGCAAGCGGGACCTCAGGACCAACTTGAACTATGGCTACACCTTC,CASKRDLRTNLNYGYTF,TRBV2,-,-,TRBJ1-2
TGTGCCAGCAGCCACGAGAAGAAGGGTGGAAACACCATATATTTT,CASSHEKKGGNTIYF,TRBV11-1,-,-,TRBJ1-3
TGTGCCATCAGTGAGCACGTAGGGGGGATGCGTGGCTACACCTTC,CAISEHVGGMRGYTF,TRBV10-3,-,-,TRBJ1-2
TGTGCCAGCAGTGAAGGGTTAGGGGATTGGGACTATGGCTACACCTTC,CASSEGLGDWDYGYTF,TRBV25-1,-,-,TRBJ1-2
TGTGCCAGCAGCGTAAGGCCTAGCGGGGGCACAGATACGCAGTATTTT,CASSVRPSGGTDTQYF,TRBV9,TRBD2,-,TRBJ2-3
TGCAGTGCTCATAGAAGCAATCAGCCCCAGCATTTT,CSAHRSNQPQHF,TRBV20-1,-,-,TRBJ1-5
TGCAGCCCGGGACAGGGGGCGGTCGGCTACACCTTC,CSPGQGAVGYTF,TRBV29-1,TRBD1,-,TRBJ1-2
TGTGCCAGCAGCCAAGCGTCTGCGCCTAGCACAGATACGCAGTATTTT,CASSQASAPSTDTQYF,TRBV25-1,-,-,TRBJ2-3
TGCAGTGCTAGTCCCGGGACGGGCTTCACTGAAGCTTTCTTT,CSASPGTGFTEAFF,TRBV20-1,-,-,TRBJ1-1
TGTGCCAGCAGTGACTCGGACAGCTATGGCTACACCTTC,CASSDSDSYGYTF,TRBV6-4,-,-,TRBJ1-2